A selection of T cell receptor beta chains follows, all from one sample in a study of blood T cell repertoires in COVID-19. TCRdb's table, derived via immunoSEQ multiplex PCR, lists solely in-frame clones and lacks some. The table records approximately 300,000 clones, more than 85% of them present only once. The sequenced sample was PBMCs or T cells enriched from blood (not recorded which). The receptors were gathered from a young woman who had been exposed to COVID-19. Both conserved end residues are part of each CDR3. Fields, in order: clone size, V gene, CDR3 length, D gene, J gene, CDR3 protein, CDR3 DNA. A D gene is named only where the DNA matches it firmly. Some rows mark clone size as missing; the rest say once, few, many or name a class of expanded clone.

size: .
V: TRBV6-5
length: 15
D: .
J: TRBJ2-3
CDR3: CASSTGEARTDTQYF
DNA: TGTGCCAGCAGTACGGGAGAGGCCCGCACAGATACGCAGTATTTT

size: .
V: TRBV9
length: 19
D: TRBD1
J: TRBJ2-6
CDR3: CASSVKKGAPLSGANVLTF
DNA: TGTGCCAGCAGCGTCAAGAAGGGGGCTCCTTTATCTGGGGCCAACGTCCTGACTTTC

size: once
V: TRBV5-1
length: 14
D: .
J: TRBJ2-2
CDR3: CASSLVRDTGELFF
DNA: TGCGCCAGCAGCTTGGTCAGGGACACCGGGGAGCTGTTTTTT

size: once
V: TRBV6-2/TRBV6-3
length: 15
D: TRBD2
J: TRBJ2-2
CDR3: CASSSAGGPTGELFF
DNA: TGTGCCAGCAGTTCGGCGGGGGGGCCGACCGGGGAGCTGTTTTTT

size: .
V: TRBV5-4
length: 16
D: TRBD2
J: TRBJ2-3
CDR3: CASSSGRLAGSDTQYF
DNA: TGTGCCAGCAGTAGCGGGCGACTAGCGGGGTCCGATACGCAGTATTTT

size: .
V: TRBV19
length: 14
D: TRBD1
J: TRBJ2-7
CDR3: CASTPGQGSYEQYF
DNA: TGTGCCAGTACCCCCGGACAGGGGTCCTACGAGCAGTACTTC

size: .
V: TRBV5-6
length: 13
D: TRBD1
J: TRBJ2-5
CDR3: CASSLQGAETQYF
DNA: TGTGCCAGCAGCTTGCAGGGGGCGGAGACCCAGTACTTC

size: .
V: TRBV30
length: 13
D: .
J: TRBJ1-1
CDR3: CAWSVGPYTEAFF
DNA: TGTGCCTGGAGTGTGGGGCCCTACACTGAAGCTTTCTTT

size: .
V: TRBV7-2
length: 14
D: .
J: TRBJ1-4
CDR3: CASSFSGNNEKLFF
DNA: TGTGCCAGCAGCTTTTCAGGGAATAATGAAAAACTGTTTTTT

size: .
V: TRBV7-2
length: 14
D: .
J: TRBJ1-2
CDR3: CASSLDTGNYGYTF
DNA: TGTGCCAGCAGCTTAGATACAGGGAACTATGGCTACACCTTC

size: few
V: TRBV12-3/TRBV12-4
length: 12
D: .
J: TRBJ2-7
CDR3: CASKEGSYEQYF
DNA: TGTGCCAGCAAGGAGGGATCCTACGAGCAGTACTTC

size: .
V: TRBV12-3/TRBV12-4
length: 13
D: TRBD2
J: TRBJ2-7
CDR3: CASSSLLAREQYF
DNA: TGTGCCAGCAGTTCGTTACTAGCGAGGGAGCAGTACTTC

size: .
V: TRBV18
length: 15
D: .
J: TRBJ2-7
CDR3: CASSPRAGISYEQYF
DNA: TGTGCCAGCTCACCACGGGCGGGTATCTCCTACGAGCAGTACTTC

size: .
V: TRBV4-2
length: 16
D: .
J: TRBJ2-2
CDR3: CASSPSVLGATGELFF
DNA: TGTGCCAGCAGCCCCTCCGTTTTGGGGGCCACCGGGGAGCTGTTTTTT

size: .
V: TRBV13
length: 17
D: TRBD2
J: TRBJ2-5
CDR3: CASSSPAGDTYQETQYF
DNA: TGTGCCAGCAGCTCACCAGCGGGGGATACGTACCAAGAGACCCAGTACTTC

size: .
V: TRBV29-1
length: 15
D: .
J: TRBJ1-4
CDR3: CSVGMARAPNEKLFF
DNA: TGCAGCGTCGGAATGGCCAGGGCTCCTAATGAAAAACTGTTTTTT

size: .
V: TRBV6-5
length: 14
D: .
J: TRBJ1-2
CDR3: CASSYGGANYGYTF
DNA: TGTGCCAGCAGTTACGGCGGCGCGAACTATGGCTACACCTTC

size: .
V: TRBV28
length: 11
D: .
J: TRBJ2-7
CDR3: CASSQIYEQYF
DNA: TGTGCCAGCAGTCAGATCTACGAGCAGTACTTC

size: .
V: TRBV6-6
length: 14
D: .
J: TRBJ1-1
CDR3: CASSYQQGGTEAFF
DNA: TGTGCCAGCAGTTACCAACAGGGCGGCACTGAAGCTTTCTTT

size: .
V: TRBV28
length: 14
D: .
J: TRBJ1-4
CDR3: CASSSPGINEKLFF
DNA: TGTGCCAGCAGTTCCCCGGGGATTAATGAAAAACTGTTTTTT

size: once
V: TRBV5-6
length: 16
D: TRBD1
J: TRBJ2-7
CDR3: CASSSLARQGAFEQYF
DNA: TGTGCCAGCAGCTCGCTCGCGCGGCAGGGGGCTTTCGAGCAGTACTTC

size: .
V: TRBV28
length: 17
D: TRBD1
J: TRBJ1-2
CDR3: CASSLHSGQGSFYGYTF
DNA: TGTGCCAGCAGTTTACACTCCGGACAGGGTTCCTTCTATGGCTACACCTTC

size: .
V: TRBV30
length: 14
D: TRBD1
J: TRBJ2-5
CDR3: CAWNWDRGPETQYF
DNA: TGTGCCTGGAACTGGGACAGGGGGCCAGAGACCCAGTACTTC

size: .
V: TRBV7-2
length: 14
D: TRBD2
J: TRBJ2-2
CDR3: CASWRGGNTGELFF
DNA: TGTGCCAGCTGGCGGGGGGGTAACACCGGGGAGCTGTTTTTT

size: .
V: TRBV6-6
length: 16
D: TRBD1
J: TRBJ2-2
CDR3: CASTPNSRGRSGELFF
DNA: TGTGCCAGCACTCCGAACTCCAGGGGGCGGTCCGGGGAGCTGTTTTTT

size: few
V: TRBV4-3
length: 15
D: TRBD2
J: TRBJ2-7
CDR3: CASSQDAAGGNEQYF
DNA: TGCGCCAGCAGCCAAGACGCAGCGGGGGGAAACGAGCAGTACTTC

size: .
V: TRBV4-1
length: 14
D: .
J: TRBJ1-1
CDR3: CASTWEQGYSGAFF
DNA: TGCGCCAGCACCTGGGAACAGGGATATTCTGGAGCTTTCTTT